This T cell receptor beta chain was recorded in a study of a mutant IDH1 vaccine in newly diagnosed glioma. Background on the study: Prior therapy was radiotherapy, temozolomide, or both; most received both. The V12 visit happened in week 35, and the V13 visit happened in week 47.

The table came from immunoSEQ multiplex PCR; TCRdb's copy has only in-frame clones and leaves some out. The table has about 23,000 clones, 84% seen once. Time point: week 47, end of study. With topical imiquimod, each dose of the vaccine consisted of 300 ug of mutant IDH1 20-mer peptide. The patients were given eight vaccinations, one each in weeks 1, 3, 5, 7, 11, 15, 19 and 23. Germline CDR1 is LNHNV and CDR2 is YYDKDF (reference sequence). This CDR3 has 15 amino acids. Trimming cost V 4 bases and J 2 bases, with 12 bases left between them. Remarks on this clone: Its antigen remains unknown.

The study's findings and limits: Patients showed vaccine-induced immune responses at a rate of around 94%.

This chain uses TRBV15 with TRBJ1-5; unclear D gene. This clonotype was sampled from a man aged 40-49 years with glioma. The specimen comprised PBMCs, sampled from a glioma patient whose treatment included an IDH1 peptide vaccine. The CDR3 protein is CATSKYDNGNQPQHF. DNA of the CDR3: TGTGCCACCAGCAAATACGATAATGGCAATCAGCCCCAGCATTTT.